This paragraph covers one TCR beta chain sequence. The method was immunoSEQ multiplex PCR; TCRdb's version includes in-frame clones alone and lacks a portion of them. The table has 200,000 to 300,000 clones, roughly 81% seen once. The sample comes from a study of blood T cell repertoires in COVID-19. Trimming pared 6 bases from V and 5 bases from J, leaving 14 bases between. Germline V gene sequence: CDR1 SGHDT, CDR2 YYEEEE. This CDR3 region has 13 residues. The rearrangement joins TRBV5-6 to TRBJ2-5, with D possibly matching TRBD2 (6 bases). The material sequenced was peripheral blood. This clonotype was sampled from a woman older than 75 with COVID-19, enrolled during active disease. CDR3 in amino acids: CASTILARETQYF. Here the CDR3 DNA reads TGTGCCAGCACCATACTAGCTCGGGAGACCCAGTACTTC.